The text below deals with one T cell receptor (beta chain). Its antigen is still unknown. Produced via immunoSEQ multiplex PCR; TCRdb's table is partial and in-frame only. The repertoire consists of 60,000 or so clones, with about four fifths occurring once and the leading ten covering approximately 19%. This sample is drawn from a study of identifying expanded T cells in peripheral blood. During the collection period, no donor immune events like infections were recorded. Trimming took 0 bases from V and 5 from J, leaving 9 bases between them. Per the germline V gene, CDR1 is SGDLS and CDR2 is YYNGEE. This CDR3 contains 13 residues. The study's findings and limits: Technical replicates showed roughly 1.2 changed clones; roughly two weeks 15 to 20; four weeks 19.

J is TRBJ2-7 and V is TRBV9, with D unresolved. This TCR came from a person between 18 and 75 years old in good health. The specimen sequenced was blood. The CDR3 is CASSVGVNDEQYF. Written as DNA, the CDR3 is TGTGCCAGCAGCGTAGGGGTTAACGACGAGCAGTACTTC.